The 22 T cell receptor beta chains presented below share a single source sample, sequenced in a study of blood T cell repertoires in COVID-19. The repertoire was sequenced with immunoSEQ multiplex PCR; TCRdb's copy has only in-frame clones and lacks some. Of more than 25,000 clones in the sample, 90% are singletons; the top ten hold roughly 0.99%. The sequencing sample was made of peripheral blood. These receptors were taken from a man aged 70 or older with active or convalescent COVID-19.

The chain joins TRBV18 to TRBJ2-1, with TRBD1 identical over 12 bases. CDR1 and CDR2 from the germline V gene are KGHSH and LQKENI. Trimming at V came to 5 bases and at J to 6 bases, leaving 5 bases not matched to a gene. The length of the CDR3 is 15 residues. The CDR3 is CASSMGTGGLNEQFF. For the CDR3, the DNA is TGTGCCAGCTCAATGGGGACAGGGGGCCTCAATGAGCAGTTCTTC.

The chain is built from TRBV10-3 and TRBJ1-3; the D is unclear. Germline V gene sequence: CDR1 ENHRY, CDR2 SYGVKD. The CDR3 loop spans 13 amino acids. Trimming cost V 7 bases and J 2 bases, with 9 bases left between them. CDR3 amino acids: CAINNNAGNTIYF. CDR3 in DNA: TGTGCCATCAATAACAATGCTGGAAACACCATATATTTT.

This clone was observed once. The chain combines TRBV4-2 with TRBJ1-2; D gene uncertain. Trimming pared 0 bases from V and 3 bases from J, leaving 11 bases between. The CDR3 consists of 15 residues. Germline V CDR1 and CDR2: LGHNA, YNFKEQ. DNA for the CDR3: TGTGCCAGCAGCCAAGATCACACCGATTACTATGGCTACACCTTC. Translated: CASSQDHTDYYGYTF.

The DNA of the CDR3 is TGCGCCAGCAGCTCCACAGGGAATCAGCCCCAGCATTTT. It is translated as CASSSTGNQPQHF. V is TRBV4-1 and J is TRBJ1-5; D is perhaps TRBD1 (6 bases). V dropped 5 bases and J dropped 4 bases, with 9 bases sitting between them. The CDR3 has 13 residues. Germline loops: CDR1 MGHRA, CDR2 YSYEKL.

This chain uses TRBV28 with TRBJ1-5, with D perhaps matching TRBD1 (6 bases). With 2 bases removed from V and 3 bases from J, the gap between germline ends came to 14 bases. The CDR3 extends over 16 amino acids. Germline V gene lookup returns CDR1 MDHEN and CDR2 SYDVKM. DNA of the CDR3: TGTGCCAGCAGTTTAAGGACAGCACGTCTCAATCAGCCCCAGCATTTT. Translated: CASSLRTARLNQPQHF.

V usage is TRBV6-5 and J usage is TRBJ1-1; a weak D match, TRBD1 (6 bases). V was trimmed by 8 bases and J by 4 bases, leaving 14 bases between them. CDR1 is MNHEY, CDR2 SVGAGI, per germline. The CDR3 contains 13 residues. CDR3 DNA: TGTGCCAGCGGGTCAAACAGGGCCACTGAAGCTTTCTTT. As protein: CASGSNRATEAFF.

The chain is built from TRBV2 and TRBJ1-1; D may be TRBD1 (5 bases). The CDR3 length is 12 residues. V lost 6 bases, J lost 8 bases, and 13 bases lay in between. The V gene's germline CDR1 is SNHLY and CDR2 FYNNEI. CDR3 sequence (DNA): TGTGCCAGCAGCGAACGACAGCAAGAAGCTTTCTTT. Its translation: CASSERQQEAFF. The whole variable domain, filled in from reference TRBV2 and TRBJ1-1, reads EPEVTQTPSHQVTQMGQEVILRCVPISNHLYFYWYRQILGQKVEFLVSFYNNEISEKSEIFDDQFSVERPDGSNFTLKIRSTKLEDSAMYFCASSERQQEAFFGQGTRLTVV.

The V and J genes are TRBV19 and TRBJ1-5, with TRBD1 identical over 9 bases. The CDR3 consists of 15 residues. Trimming cost V 1 base and J 3 bases; bases outside gene matches: 1. The germline V gene encodes CDR1 LNHDA and CDR2 SQIVND (reference sequence). The CDR3 sequence: CASSIGQGVNQPQHF. In DNA form, the CDR3 reads TGTGCCAGTAGTATAGGACAGGGGGTCAATCAGCCCCAGCATTTT.

The chain joins TRBV4-1 to TRBJ1-5, with 7 bases fitting TRBD1. V shed 0 bases and J 6 bases; nucleotides not matched to a gene: 8. Germline V gene sequence: CDR1 MGHRA, CDR2 YSYEKL. The CDR3 is 16 amino acids. This chain's CDR3 is CASSQERTGAGQPQHF. CDR3 in DNA: TGCGCCAGCAGCCAAGAGAGGACAGGCGCGGGTCAGCCCCAGCATTTT.

The chain recombines TRBV6-6 with TRBJ2-7; 8 bases agree with TRBD2. V lost 4 bases, J lost 2 bases, and 10 bases stayed unmatched. CDR3 length equals 16 residues. Germline lookup yields CDR1 MNHNY and CDR2 SVGAGI (reference sequence). This chain's CDR3 is CASSSNLGRGAYEQYF. The CDR3 nucleotides read TGTGCCAGCAGTTCCAACCTGGGGCGGGGGGCCTACGAGCAGTACTTC.

The chain uses TRBV7-2 and TRBJ2-7; no definite D call. Trimming shortened V by 1 base and J by 1 base, and 11 bases separated the two germline ends. CDR3 length: 15 amino acids. Germline CDR1 is SGHTA and CDR2 is FQGNSA. The CDR3 here is CASSLGVGESYEQYF. The CDR3 nucleotides read TGTGCCAGCAGCTTAGGCGTCGGAGAGTCCTACGAGCAGTACTTC.

This clone was counted a single time. The rearrangement links TRBV7-9 to TRBJ1-6, with 7 bases fitting TRBD1. This CDR3 is 16 amino acids long. The germline V gene encodes CDR1 SEHNR and CDR2 FQNEAQ (reference sequence). J gave up 4 bases and V 1 base, and 4 bases lay outside the gene matches. This CDR3 is CASSLGTGAYNSPLHF. The CDR3, as DNA: TGTGCCAGCAGCTTAGGAACAGGGGCGTATAATTCACCCCTCCACTTT.

V usage is TRBV18 and J usage is TRBJ1-1; D unclear. Germline V gives CDR1 KGHSH, CDR2 LQKENI. V shed 5 bases and J shed 11 bases, with 15 bases lying between them. This CDR3 is 12 amino acids long. In DNA, the CDR3 is TGTGCCAGCTCATCCAGTCGCCCATGGGCTTTCTTT. It specifies CASSSSRPWAFF. The variable domain in full, with the rest retrieved from reference TRBV18 and TRBJ1-1, is NAGVMQNPRHLVRRRGQEARLRCSPMKGHSHVYWYRQLPEEGLKFMVYLQKENIIDESGMPKERFSAEFPKEGPSILRIQQVVRGDSAAYFCASSSSRPWAFFGQGTRLTVV.

The chain is built from TRBV18 and TRBJ2-2, with a tentative D call TRBD2 (6 bases). Germline lookup yields CDR1 KGHSH and CDR2 LQKENI. V lost 4 bases and J lost 11, with 14 bases in between. There are 13 residues in the CDR3. The CDR3 loop is CASSRPGTGELFF. The CDR3 bases are TGTGCCAGCTCACGACCCGGGACTGGAGAGCTGTTTTTT.

The V call is TRBV4-1, the J call TRBJ2-1; 9 bases are shared with TRBD1. V gave up 1 base and J gave up 5 bases; unmatched junction bases: 12. The CDR3 sequence is 18 residues long. In germline, CDR1 is MGHRA, CDR2 YSYEKL. CDR3: CASSQAAGQGWGNNEQFF. For the CDR3, the DNA is TGCGCCAGCAGCCAAGCAGCGGGACAGGGTTGGGGAAACAATGAGCAGTTCTTC.

This chain connects TRBV6-5 to TRBJ1-1; a possible D gene is TRBD1 (6 bases). V was cut by 3 bases and J by 4 bases, with 12 bases left in between. The CDR3 consists of 14 residues. CDR1 is MNHEY and CDR2 is SVGAGI in the germline V gene. CDR3 sequence reads: CASSYGTSRTEAFF. The CDR3 coding sequence is TGTGCCAGCAGTTATGGGACAAGCCGCACTGAAGCTTTCTTT.

The rearrangement uses TRBV28 and TRBJ1-1; the D gene is possibly TRBD1 (6 bases). CDR3 length: 13 amino acids. Germline V CDR1 and CDR2: MDHEN, SYDVKM. V dropped 6 bases and J dropped 0 bases, with 8 bases sitting between them. CDR3 region: CASRQGMNTEAFF. DNA of the CDR3: TGTGCCAGCAGGCAGGGGATGAACACTGAAGCTTTCTTT. The full variable domain, completed using reference TRBV28 and TRBJ1-1, is DVKVTQSSRYLVKRTGEKVFLECVQDMDHENMFWYRQDPGLGLRLIYFSYDVKMKEKGDIPEGYSVSREKKERFSLILESASTNQTSMYLCASRQGMNTEAFFGQGTRLTVV.

The V call is TRBV6-5, the J call TRBJ1-3; D remains unclear. There are 14 residues in the CDR3. Per the germline V gene, CDR1 is MNHEY and CDR2 is SVGAGI. The V and J ends lost 7 bases and 0 bases respectively, with 10 bases between them. The CDR3 loop reads CASNAGSSGNTIYF. The CDR3 DNA reads as TGTGCCAGCAACGCAGGCTCCTCTGGAAACACCATATATTTT.

The chain uses TRBV20-1 and TRBJ1-2; D unclear. The CDR3 runs to 11 residues. V dropped 3 bases and J dropped 3 bases, with 5 bases sitting between them. CDR1 is DFQATT and CDR2 is SNEGSKA in the germline V gene (reference sequence). Written as DNA, the CDR3 is TGCAGTGCTAGCCGGGACTATGGCTACACCTTC. Amino acids: CSASRDYGYTF.

The chain recombines TRBV6-5 with TRBJ1-1, with 9 positions matching TRBD1. This CDR3 is 16 amino acids long. Unmatched junction bases numbered 8, after V lost 4 bases and J lost 2 bases. The germline CDR1 and CDR2 sequences are MNHEY and SVGAGI. The CDR3 region has the DNA TGTGCCAGCAGTTCGAACAGGGGGCAGGGTAACACTGAAGCTTTCTTT. Protein product: CASSSNRGQGNTEAFF.

The genes are TRBV21-1 and TRBJ2-2; TRBD2 is the table's D call and was not checked against the DNA. TRBV21-1 is deemed a pseudogene. The CDR3 runs 17 residues. The chain's CDR3 is CASSKGRSGRDTGELFF. The CDR3 nucleotides read TGTGCCAGCAGCAAAGGACGTAGCGGTCGAGACACCGGGGAGCTGTTTTTT.

The rearrangement joins TRBV9 to TRBJ2-2, with TRBD2 identical over 14 bases. The CDR3 is made up of 18 amino acids. Germline CDR1 and CDR2: SGDLS and YYNGEE. The ends lost 1 base at V and 0 bases at J; junction bases unmatched: 2. The CDR3 loop is CASSVRTSGGPNTGELFF. CDR3 in DNA: TGTGCCAGCAGCGTACGGACTAGCGGGGGGCCGAACACCGGGGAGCTGTTTTTT.